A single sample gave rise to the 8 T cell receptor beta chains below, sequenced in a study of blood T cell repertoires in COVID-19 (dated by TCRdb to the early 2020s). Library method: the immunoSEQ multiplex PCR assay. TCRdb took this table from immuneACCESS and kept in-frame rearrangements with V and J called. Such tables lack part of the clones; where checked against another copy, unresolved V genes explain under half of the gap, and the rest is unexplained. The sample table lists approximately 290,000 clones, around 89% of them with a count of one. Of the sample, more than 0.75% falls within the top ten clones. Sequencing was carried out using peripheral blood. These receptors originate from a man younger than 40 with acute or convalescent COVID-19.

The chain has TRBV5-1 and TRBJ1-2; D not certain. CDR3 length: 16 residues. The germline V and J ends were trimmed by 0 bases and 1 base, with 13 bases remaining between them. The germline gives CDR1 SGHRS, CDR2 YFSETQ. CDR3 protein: CASSLGPIGSNYGYTF. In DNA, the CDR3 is TGCGCCAGCAGCTTGGGCCCTATCGGGAGTAACTATGGCTACACCTTC.

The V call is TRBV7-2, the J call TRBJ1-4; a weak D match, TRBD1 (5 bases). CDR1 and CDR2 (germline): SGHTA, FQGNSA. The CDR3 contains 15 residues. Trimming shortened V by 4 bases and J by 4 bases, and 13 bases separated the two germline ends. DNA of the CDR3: TGTGCCAGCAGCTCCCCCCTGGGGGGTAATGAAAAACTGTTTTTT. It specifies CASSSPLGGNEKLFF.

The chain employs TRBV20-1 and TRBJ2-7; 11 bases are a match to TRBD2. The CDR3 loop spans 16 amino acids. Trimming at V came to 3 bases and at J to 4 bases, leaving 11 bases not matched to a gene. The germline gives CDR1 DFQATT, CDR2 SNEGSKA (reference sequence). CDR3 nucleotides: TGCAGTGCTAGTGCAGACTTTACTAGCGGGGGTTACGAGCAGTACTTC. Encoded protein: CSASADFTSGGYEQYF.

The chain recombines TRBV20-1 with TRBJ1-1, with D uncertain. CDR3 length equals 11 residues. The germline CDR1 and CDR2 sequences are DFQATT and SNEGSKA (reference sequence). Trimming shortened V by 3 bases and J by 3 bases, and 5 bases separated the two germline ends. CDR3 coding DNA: TGCAGTGCTAGTTCGGACACTGAAGCTTTCTTT. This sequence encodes CSASSDTEAFF.

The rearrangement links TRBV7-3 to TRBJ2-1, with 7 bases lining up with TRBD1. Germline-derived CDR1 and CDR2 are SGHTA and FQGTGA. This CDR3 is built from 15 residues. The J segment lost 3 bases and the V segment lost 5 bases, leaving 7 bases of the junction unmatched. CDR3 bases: TGTGCCAGCAGCCCACAGGGGACGCTCTACAATGAGCAGTTCTTC. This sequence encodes CASSPQGTLYNEQFF.

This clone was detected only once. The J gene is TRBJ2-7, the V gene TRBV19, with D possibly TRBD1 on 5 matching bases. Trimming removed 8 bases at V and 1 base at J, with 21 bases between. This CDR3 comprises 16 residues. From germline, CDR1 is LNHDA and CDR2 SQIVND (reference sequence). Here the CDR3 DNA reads TGTGCCAGTCCCACCGGTTGGGAACAGGAGTCCTACGAGCAGTACTTC. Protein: CASPTGWEQESYEQYF.

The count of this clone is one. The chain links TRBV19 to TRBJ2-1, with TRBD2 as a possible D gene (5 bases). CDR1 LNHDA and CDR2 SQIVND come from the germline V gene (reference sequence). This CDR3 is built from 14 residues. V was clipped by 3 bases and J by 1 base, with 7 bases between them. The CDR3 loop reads CASSIGVSYNEQFF. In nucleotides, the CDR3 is TGTGCCAGTAGTATCGGGGTTTCCTACAATGAGCAGTTCTTC.

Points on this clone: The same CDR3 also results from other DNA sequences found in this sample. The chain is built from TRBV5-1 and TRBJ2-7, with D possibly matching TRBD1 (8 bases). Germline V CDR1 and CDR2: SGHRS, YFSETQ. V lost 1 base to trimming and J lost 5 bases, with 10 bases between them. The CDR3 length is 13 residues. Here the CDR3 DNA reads TGCGCCAGCAGCTTGACAGGGGGGGACGAGCAGTACTTC. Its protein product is CASSLTGGDEQYF.